The present entry profiles one T cell receptor beta chain with its context. Its antigen is currently unknown. This table comes from immunoSEQ multiplex PCR, and its TCRdb copy is limited to in-frame clones, with some not included. Altogether around 9,200 clones are present, around 80% being singletons, with the ten largest covering around 20%. This record comes from a study of T cell repertoires in ileal Crohn's disease. Study-wide context: Over 30% were active smokers at surgery; median disease duration was around 8 years.

Findings of the study overall: Sorted CD8 T cells held more high-frequency clones than CD4.

Time point described: neoterminal ileum biopsy at postoperative endoscopy, about 6 months after surgery. Germline-derived CDR1 and CDR2 are LNHNV and YYDKDF (reference sequence). With V trimmed by 4 bases and J by 4 bases, 3 bases remained unmatched. This CDR3 has 15 residues. This TCR derives from an adult with Crohn's disease. This chain connects TRBV15 to TRBJ2-2; 10 bases map to TRBD2. Sequencing input: ileal tissue. The CDR3 region has the DNA TGTGCCACCAGCACCAGACTAGCGGGCACCGGGGAGCTGTTTTTT. The encoded protein is CATSTRLAGTGELFF.